Presented here are 18 T cell receptor beta chains from one specimen sequenced in a study of shared clonotypes between healthy human individuals. TCRdb keeps only in-frame clones here, not all; method: immunoSEQ multiplex PCR. The data contain about 1 million clones, roughly 80% of them singletons. The specimen sequenced was memory CD4+ T cells sorted from blood. Subset in this sample: CD45RA-negative fraction. The receptors derive from a young man in good health.

There are a few counts of this clone. Within the sample, other DNA sequences also encode this same CDR3. This chain links TRBV18 with TRBJ2-7, with D uncertain. Germline V gene sequence: CDR1 KGHSH, CDR2 LQKENI. CDR3 length equals 13 residues. Trimming shortened V by 2 bases and J by 7 bases, and 12 bases separated the two germline ends. The CDR3 nucleotides read TGTGCCAGCTCACCATCAGACTCGAGAGAGCAGTACTTC. Encoded protein: CASSPSDSREQYF. The whole variable domain, remainder taken from reference TRBV18 and TRBJ2-7, is NAGVMQNPRHLVRRRGQEARLRCSPMKGHSHVYWYRQLPEEGLKFMVYLQKENIIDESGMPKERFSAEFPKEGPSILRIQQVVRGDSAAYFCASSPSDSREQYFGPGTRLTVT.

The chain couples TRBV4-3 to TRBJ2-7, with TRBD1 matching over 10 bases. Per germline, CDR1 LGHNA and CDR2 YSLEER. This CDR3 is 15 amino acids long. The V segment lost 2 bases and the J segment 5 bases; nucleotides outside the gene matches: 6. The CDR3 DNA reads as TGCGCCAGCAGCCAATTGTGGGGACAGGGGCACGAGCAGTACTTC. Its protein product is CASSQLWGQGHEQYF.

Regarding this clone: Distinct nucleotide sequences in the sample also encode this CDR3. This sequence joins TRBV10-1 and TRBJ1-1; 8 nucleotides agree with TRBD1. This CDR3 contains 14 residues. Germline trimming cut 4 bases from V and 5 bases from J; bases unmatched to any gene: 6. CDR1 is WNHNN, CDR2 SYGVQD, per germline (reference sequence). CDR3 sequence reads: CASSGQGMGTEAFF. The CDR3 coding sequence is TGCGCCAGCAGTGGACAGGGGATGGGAACTGAAGCTTTCTTT.

The rearrangement uses TRBV5-4 and TRBJ1-1; 7 bases match TRBD1. J lost 8 bases, V lost 0 bases, and 1 base had no gene match. The CDR3 spans 12 residues. Germline V gene lookup returns CDR1 SGHNT and CDR2 YYREEE (reference sequence). CDR3 loop: CASSLGRGEAFF. The CDR3 DNA is TGTGCCAGCAGCTTGGGCAGGGGGGAAGCTTTCTTT.

This chain uses TRBV29-1 with TRBJ2-7; 8 bases fit TRBD1. The V gene end was trimmed by 3 bases and the J gene end by 6 bases; junction bases not matched to a gene: 7. This CDR3 has 13 amino acids. Germline V gene data show CDR1 as SQVTM and CDR2 as ANQGSEA. CDR3 region: CSVEKQGESEQYF. The CDR3 DNA follows: TGCAGCGTTGAGAAACAGGGGGAGTCCGAGCAGTACTTC.

The J gene is TRBJ2-7, the V gene TRBV4-3; D is perhaps TRBD2 (6 bases). This CDR3 is built from 15 residues. Germline V gene lookup returns CDR1 LGHNA and CDR2 YSLEER. V lost 3 bases to trimming and J lost 3 bases, with 15 bases between them. The CDR3 DNA is TGCGCCAGCAGCCACGCCCCAGCGGGTTACTACGAGCAGTACTTC. Protein sequence: CASSHAPAGYYEQYF.

The chain links TRBV28 to TRBJ1-5; D uncertain. The germline gives CDR1 MDHEN, CDR2 SYDVKM. CDR3 length equals 16 residues. V was trimmed by 5 bases and J by 3 bases, leaving 17 bases between them. CDR3 nucleotide sequence: TGTGCCAGCAGTCTCCTCCGGCAGCTATTCAATCAGCCCCAGCATTTT. Translated: CASSLLRQLFNQPQHF.

This chain connects TRBV10-3 to TRBJ2-1; 10 bases agree with TRBD2. Germline lookup yields CDR1 ENHRY and CDR2 SYGVKD. This CDR3 has 14 residues. The V gene end was trimmed by 6 bases and the J gene end by 7 bases; junction bases not matched to a gene: 6. CDR3 residues: CAIRLAGDRNEQFF. The DNA of the CDR3 is TGTGCCATCAGGCTAGCGGGAGATAGGAATGAGCAGTTCTTC.

V usage is TRBV7-8 and J usage is TRBJ2-7; a weak D match, TRBD2 (5 bases). Trimming cost V 3 bases and J 7 bases, with 16 bases left between them. In germline, CDR1 is SGHVS, CDR2 FQNEAQ. The CDR3 covers 14 residues. CDR3 in DNA: TGTGCCAGCAGCTTCGCGGGCCTTGCGAGGGAGCAGTACTTC. Protein sequence: CASSFAGLAREQYF.

The V call is TRBV28, the J call TRBJ1-5, with 10 bases fitting TRBD1. This CDR3 spans 16 amino acids. Trimming cost V 3 bases and J 6 bases; bases outside gene matches: 8. CDR1 and CDR2 (germline): MDHEN, SYDVKM. The CDR3 sequence is CASSLPRDRGTQPQHF. CDR3 DNA sequence: TGTGCCAGCAGTTTGCCCCGGGACAGGGGCACTCAGCCCCAGCATTTT.

The chain couples TRBV7-2 to TRBJ2-7, with 9 bases fitting TRBD1. The germline gives CDR1 SGHTA, CDR2 FQGNSA. CDR3 length: 16 amino acids. V lost 5 bases to trimming and J lost 3 bases; unmatched junction nucleotides: 11. The CDR3 sequence: CASSPPTRTGVYEQYF. The CDR3 coding sequence is TGTGCCAGCAGCCCGCCAACGCGGACAGGGGTCTACGAGCAGTACTTC.

A few counts support this clone. The chain couples TRBV7-8 to TRBJ2-5; 7 nucleotides agree with TRBD1. J was trimmed by 1 base and V by 7 bases; bases with no gene match: 18. The germline CDR1 and CDR2 sequences are SGHVS and FQNEAQ. The CDR3 contains 18 residues. The CDR3 DNA reads as TGTGCCAGCACCGCAGGCCAACTCTCCGGGACAGCCCAAGAGACCCAGTACTTC. Its translation: CASTAGQLSGTAQETQYF.

This clone is a singleton in its sample. The V call is TRBV19, the J call TRBJ1-3; D is undetermined. Deletions cut 1 base from V and 9 bases from J, with 10 bases between. Germline CDR1 LNHDA, CDR2 SQIVND (reference sequence). This CDR3 comprises 13 residues. This chain's CDR3 is CASSIVREGTIYF. The DNA of the CDR3 is TGTGCCAGTAGTATAGTCCGAGAGGGCACCATATATTTT. The whole variable domain, filled in from reference TRBV19 and TRBJ1-3, reads DGGITQSPKYLFRKEGQNVTLSCEQNLNHDAMYWYRQDPGQGLRLIYYSQIVNDFQKGDIAEGYSVSREKKESFPLTVTSAQKNPTAFYLCASSIVREGTIYFGEGSWLTVV.

This clone was seen more than once but under ten times. This CDR3 is CASRWGPDTQYF. CDR3 sequence (DNA): TGTGCCAGCAGGTGGGGACCAGATACGCAGTATTTT. The rearrangement joins TRBV6-1 to TRBJ2-3; tentatively, D is TRBD1 or TRBD2 (5 bases each). Trimming pared 6 bases from V and 4 bases from J, leaving 8 bases between. Germline V gives CDR1 MNHNS, CDR2 SASEGT. There are 12 residues in the CDR3.

As concerns this clone: At one of its ends the junction is not consistent with the germline gene, which may arise from a read error. J is TRBJ2-7 and V is TRBV7-7; D ambiguous. The germline V gene encodes CDR1 SSHAT and CDR2 FNYEAQ (reference sequence). This CDR3 has 14 amino acids. The DNA of the CDR3 is TGTGCTAGCAGCACCGGACCAGGCTCCTACGAGCAGTACTTC. It codes for CASSTGPGSYEQYF.

J is TRBJ1-6 and V is TRBV19; 8 bases line up with TRBD1. With 4 bases clipped from V and 0 bases from J, the junction kept 11 bases outside the gene matches. This CDR3 spans 19 amino acids. The germline V gene encodes CDR1 LNHDA and CDR2 SQIVND (reference sequence). The CDR3 loop reads CASSTPGDRRSSYNSPLHF. CDR3 nucleotides: TGTGCCAGTAGTACTCCCGGGGACAGGAGGAGCTCCTATAATTCACCCCTCCACTTT.

The chain employs TRBV5-6 and TRBJ2-5; 10 positions match TRBD2. CDR1 and CDR2 from the germline V gene are SGHDT and YYEEEE. The CDR3 is 17 amino acids. V was clipped by 4 bases and J by 2 bases; unmatched bases: 11. CDR3: CASSLSLAGKGQETQYF. CDR3 nucleotide sequence: TGTGCCAGCAGCCTATCACTAGCGGGAAAAGGTCAAGAGACCCAGTACTTC.

The V call is TRBV5-4, the J call TRBJ2-7; D tentatively reads TRBD1 or TRBD2 (5 bases each). The germline V gene encodes CDR1 SGHNT and CDR2 YYREEE (reference sequence). With 0 bases removed from V and 6 bases from J, the gap between germline ends came to 10 bases. CDR3 size: 13 residues. CDR3 in DNA: TGTGCCAGCAGCTTGGGGGGCGCGGGCGAGCAGTACTTC. This translates into CASSLGGAGEQYF.